Following are 23 T cell receptor beta chains from one sample sequenced in a study of control samples from healthy donors and cancer patients. TCRdb's table, derived via immunoSEQ multiplex PCR, lists solely in-frame clones and lacks some. This table has about 51,000 clones, roughly nine tenths appearing once. Input material: PBMCs. The receptors here all came from a man in his forties or fifties with colorectal cancer.

The CDR3 loop is CSVHRSSGGYTF. The CDR3 DNA reads TGCAGCGTACACAGGTCTAGCGGGGGCTACACCTTC. The chain has TRBV29-1 and TRBJ1-2, with a weak D call TRBD1 (5 bases). The CDR3 spans 12 residues. CDR1 SQVTM and CDR2 ANQGSEA come from the germline V gene. Trimming pared 6 bases from V and 8 bases from J, leaving 16 bases between.

The gene calls are TRBV5-1 and TRBJ1-6; no firm D call. Germline loops: CDR1 SGHRS, CDR2 YFSETQ. The germline V and J ends were trimmed by 0 bases and 6 bases, with 10 bases remaining between them. CDR3 length equals 15 residues. The CDR3 protein is CASSLGAGFNSPLHF. The CDR3 nucleotides are TGCGCCAGCAGCTTGGGAGCCGGCTTTAATTCACCCCTCCACTTT.

This chain uses TRBV30 with TRBJ1-1, with D tentatively TRBD1 (5 bases). Germline V gene sequence: CDR1 GTSNPN, CDR2 SVGIG (reference sequence). This CDR3 is built from 13 residues. Trimming took 5 bases from V and 1 from J, leaving 11 bases between them. The chain's CDR3 is CAWEGRQNTEAFF. The DNA of the CDR3 is TGTGCCTGGGAGGGGAGGCAGAACACTGAAGCTTTCTTT.

This clone was seen once. The chain is built from TRBV2 and TRBJ1-2; D gene ambiguous. Trimming left V 3 bases short and J 4 bases short, with 12 bases between. The CDR3 has 14 residues. CDR1 is SNHLY, CDR2 FYNNEI, per germline. The CDR3 nucleotides are TGTGCCAGCAGTGATGACACTTCGATCTATGGCTACACCTTC. The encoded protein is CASSDDTSIYGYTF. Together with reference TRBV2 and TRBJ1-2, the CDR3 gives the full variable domain: EPEVTQTPSHQVTQMGQEVILRCVPISNHLYFYWYRQILGQKVEFLVSFYNNEISEKSEIFDDQFSVERPDGSNFTLKIRSTKLEDSAMYFCASSDDTSIYGYTFGSGTRLTVV.

The chain couples TRBV6-5 to TRBJ2-7; D possibly uses TRBD1 or TRBD2 (5 bases each). Germline values: CDR1 MNHEY, CDR2 SVGAGI. Trimming cost V 7 bases and J 4 bases, with 17 bases left between them. The CDR3 totals 14 residues. This CDR3 reads CASKEGFSLYEQYF. In nucleotides, the CDR3 is TGTGCCAGCAAAGAGGGGTTTAGCCTTTACGAGCAGTACTTC.

The V gene is TRBV5-1, the J gene TRBJ2-3; 7 bases map to TRBD1. The CDR3 has 15 residues. Germline CDR1 SGHRS, CDR2 YFSETQ. V shed 0 bases, J shed 3 bases, and the junction held 4 bases outside the gene matches. The CDR3 region is CASSLVMGQTDTQYF. CDR3 coding DNA: TGCGCCAGCAGCTTGGTGATGGGACAGACAGATACGCAGTATTTT.

The chain combines TRBV11-3 with TRBJ2-7; D is uncertain. CDR3 size: 16 residues. V lost 5 bases and J lost 2, with 19 bases in between. CDR1 is SGHNT and CDR2 is YENEEA in the germline V gene. This CDR3 reads CASSPHPQAGPYEQYF. The CDR3 bases are TGTGCCAGCAGCCCCCATCCCCAGGCAGGCCCCTACGAGCAGTACTTC. The complete variable domain, with remaining parts taken from reference TRBV11-3 and TRBJ2-7, reads EAGVVQSPRYKIIEKKQPVAFWCNPISGHNTLYWYLQNLGQGPELLIRYENEEAVDDSQLPKDRFSAERLKGVDSTLKIQPAELGDSAVYLCASSPHPQAGPYEQYFGPGTRLTVT.

This chain links TRBV18 with TRBJ1-1, with D maybe TRBD1 (6 bases). This CDR3 has 15 residues. Germline assignment: CDR1 KGHSH and CDR2 LQKENI. The V and J ends lost 5 bases and 5 bases respectively, with 18 bases between them. CDR3 amino acids: CASSWAGDLGTEAFF. The CDR3 DNA sequence: TGTGCCAGCTCATGGGCAGGGGACTTAGGAACTGAAGCTTTCTTT.

The chain joins TRBV6-6 to TRBJ1-1; maybe TRBD1 (6 bases). With 5 bases removed from V and 3 bases from J, the gap between germline ends came to 7 bases. CDR1 MNHNY and CDR2 SVGAGI come from the germline V gene (reference sequence). The CDR3 extends over 12 amino acids. The CDR3 coding sequence is TGTGCCAGCAGTGACAGGTACACTGAAGCTTTCTTT. Translating gives CASSDRYTEAFF.

The chain carries TRBV3-1 (or the pseudogene TRBV3-2) and TRBJ2-7; 7 nucleotides match TRBD1. The CDR3 consists of 16 residues. Germline V gene lookup returns CDR1 LGHDT and CDR2 YNNKEL (reference sequence). V shed 6 bases, J shed 4 bases, and the junction held 15 bases outside the gene matches. The CDR3 coding sequence is TGTGCCAGCAGTTTTCGGGACAGCCGAAAGCCGTACGAGCAGTACTTC. This sequence encodes CASSFRDSRKPYEQYF.

The chain carries TRBV18 and TRBJ1-6, with D perhaps TRBD1 (5 bases). This CDR3 spans 14 amino acids. V lost 5 bases, J lost 7 bases, and 12 bases lay in between. CDR1 is KGHSH and CDR2 is LQKENI in the germline V gene. The CDR3 loop reads CASSIHQGNSPLHF. The CDR3 DNA is TGTGCCAGCTCAATACATCAGGGAAATTCACCCCTCCACTTT.

This chain uses TRBV9 with TRBJ2-2; D may match TRBD1 or TRBD2 (5 bases each). Trimming left V 4 bases short and J 4 bases short, with 17 bases between. The germline gives CDR1 SGDLS, CDR2 YYNGEE. CDR3 size: 16 residues. The CDR3, as DNA: TGTGCCAGCAGCCCCAGTATCGGGGCGACCACCGGGGAGCTGTTTTTT. Protein: CASSPSIGATTGELFF.

The chain recombines TRBV12-5 with TRBJ2-7; D gene ambiguous. There are 17 residues in the CDR3. Germline V gene sequence: CDR1 LGHNT, CDR2 FRNRAP. V was cut by 1 base and J by 4 bases, with 20 bases left in between. In DNA, the CDR3 is TGTGCTAGTGGTTTGGACTCCGGACCACGCAGTAAGTACGAGCAGTACTTC. Translated, it gives CASGLDSGPRSKYEQYF.

The genes are TRBV19 and TRBJ1-6; D remains unclear. V was trimmed by 5 bases and J by 4 bases, leaving 6 bases between them. The CDR3 spans 13 residues. CDR1 LNHDA and CDR2 SQIVND come from the germline V gene (reference sequence). CDR3 sequence reads: CASSPRYNSPLHF. The CDR3 DNA follows: TGTGCCAGTAGTCCGCGGTATAATTCACCCCTCCACTTT.

This clone was detected only once. The chain uses TRBV6-5 and TRBJ2-7, with TRBD2 matching 9 bases. This CDR3 region has 15 residues. V lost 6 bases and J lost 3; bases outside the gene matches: 9. Germline V lookup: CDR1 MNHEY, CDR2 SVGAGI. The CDR3, as DNA: TGTGCCAGCAGCATCGCCGGGACTAGCAGCTACGAGCAGTACTTC. Its translation: CASSIAGTSSYEQYF.

Concerning this clone itself: At one end, the junction sequence differs from germline, possibly due to a read error. V is TRBV12-3 or TRBV12-4 and J is TRBJ1-4, with TRBD1 as a possible D gene (5 bases). The CDR3 covers 13 residues. CDR3 amino acids: CASSLEHLKARTF. The CDR3 nucleotides read TGTGCCAGCAGTTTGGAGCATTTGAAGGCCCGGACATTT.

V gene TRBV7-9 combines with J gene TRBJ2-1; the D is unclear. The V gene's germline CDR1 is SEHNR and CDR2 FQNEAQ (reference sequence). Trimming removed 5 bases at V and 7 bases at J, with 18 bases between. CDR3 length equals 15 residues. CDR3 in amino acids: CASSPPLRLGNEQFF. As DNA, the CDR3 is TGTGCCAGCAGCCCCCCCCTAAGGTTGGGGAATGAGCAGTTCTTC.

CDR3 protein: CASSLSSGSSYNEQFF. DNA of the CDR3: TGTGCCAGCAGCTTAAGTAGCGGGAGCTCCTACAATGAGCAGTTCTTC. The V call is TRBV7-9, the J call TRBJ2-1; 9 bases map to TRBD2. The CDR3 loop spans 16 amino acids. V shed 2 bases, J shed 0 bases, and the junction held 2 bases outside the gene matches. Germline V gene lookup returns CDR1 SEHNR and CDR2 FQNEAQ (reference sequence).

The chain couples TRBV7-9 to TRBJ2-7, with D unresolved. CDR1 and CDR2 (germline): SEHNR, FQNEAQ (reference sequence). The germline V and J ends were trimmed by 5 bases and 7 bases, with 9 bases remaining between them. The CDR3 totals 11 residues. CDR3 nucleotides: TGTGCCAGCAGCGCGGTTGGTGAGCAGTACTTC. This encodes CASSAVGEQYF.

This chain connects TRBV11-2 to TRBJ2-2; D remains ambiguous. The V end was cut by 5 bases, the J end by 11 bases, with 18 bases between. The length of the CDR3 is 14 residues. CDR1 and CDR2 from the germline V gene are SGHAT and FQNNGV. The DNA for the CDR3 is TGTGCCAGCAGCGCGTTAGGGAACTATCTCGAGCTGTTTTTT. It codes for CASSALGNYLELFF. Looking up the rest from reference TRBV11-2 and TRBJ2-2 gives the full variable domain: EAGVAQSPRYKIIEKRQSVAFWCNPISGHATLYWYQQILGQGPKLLIQFQNNGVVDDSQLPKDRFSAERLKGVDSTLKIQPAKLEDSAVYLCASSALGNYLELFFGEGSRLTVL.

This clone was seen once. This chain uses TRBV7-2 with TRBJ2-6; unclear D gene. Germline V lookup: CDR1 SGHTA, CDR2 FQGNSA. The CDR3 consists of 17 residues. V was cut by 0 bases and J by 2 bases, with 11 bases left in between. CDR3 bases: TGTGCCAGCAGCTTAGCGTTAACAGTGGCTGGGGCCAACGTCCTGACTTTC. This encodes CASSLALTVAGANVLTF.

The chain combines TRBV5-1 with TRBJ1-6; no firm D call. Germline CDR1 SGHRS, CDR2 YFSETQ. CDR3 length: 15 amino acids. V lost 4 bases, J lost 7 bases, and 15 bases lay in between. Here the CDR3 reads CASSMDGYRNSPLHF. As DNA, the CDR3 is TGCGCCAGCAGCATGGACGGGTATCGGAATTCACCCCTCCACTTT.

The chain is built from TRBV15 and TRBJ2-5; maybe TRBD1 (6 bases). Looked up from germline, CDR1 is LNHNV and CDR2 is YYDKDF (reference sequence). The V end was cut by 5 bases, the J end by 2 bases, with 15 bases between. The CDR3 contains 15 residues. DNA of the CDR3: TGTGCCACCAGCCAACCGGGACATTTACAAGAGACCCAGTACTTC. Translating gives CATSQPGHLQETQYF. The full variable domain, its missing parts supplied by reference TRBV15 and TRBJ2-5, is DAMVIQNPRYQVTQFGKPVTLSCSQTLNHNVMYWYQQKSSQAPKLLFHYYDKDFNNEADTPDNFQSRRPNTSFCFLDIRSPGLGDTAMYLCATSQPGHLQETQYFGPGTRLLVL.